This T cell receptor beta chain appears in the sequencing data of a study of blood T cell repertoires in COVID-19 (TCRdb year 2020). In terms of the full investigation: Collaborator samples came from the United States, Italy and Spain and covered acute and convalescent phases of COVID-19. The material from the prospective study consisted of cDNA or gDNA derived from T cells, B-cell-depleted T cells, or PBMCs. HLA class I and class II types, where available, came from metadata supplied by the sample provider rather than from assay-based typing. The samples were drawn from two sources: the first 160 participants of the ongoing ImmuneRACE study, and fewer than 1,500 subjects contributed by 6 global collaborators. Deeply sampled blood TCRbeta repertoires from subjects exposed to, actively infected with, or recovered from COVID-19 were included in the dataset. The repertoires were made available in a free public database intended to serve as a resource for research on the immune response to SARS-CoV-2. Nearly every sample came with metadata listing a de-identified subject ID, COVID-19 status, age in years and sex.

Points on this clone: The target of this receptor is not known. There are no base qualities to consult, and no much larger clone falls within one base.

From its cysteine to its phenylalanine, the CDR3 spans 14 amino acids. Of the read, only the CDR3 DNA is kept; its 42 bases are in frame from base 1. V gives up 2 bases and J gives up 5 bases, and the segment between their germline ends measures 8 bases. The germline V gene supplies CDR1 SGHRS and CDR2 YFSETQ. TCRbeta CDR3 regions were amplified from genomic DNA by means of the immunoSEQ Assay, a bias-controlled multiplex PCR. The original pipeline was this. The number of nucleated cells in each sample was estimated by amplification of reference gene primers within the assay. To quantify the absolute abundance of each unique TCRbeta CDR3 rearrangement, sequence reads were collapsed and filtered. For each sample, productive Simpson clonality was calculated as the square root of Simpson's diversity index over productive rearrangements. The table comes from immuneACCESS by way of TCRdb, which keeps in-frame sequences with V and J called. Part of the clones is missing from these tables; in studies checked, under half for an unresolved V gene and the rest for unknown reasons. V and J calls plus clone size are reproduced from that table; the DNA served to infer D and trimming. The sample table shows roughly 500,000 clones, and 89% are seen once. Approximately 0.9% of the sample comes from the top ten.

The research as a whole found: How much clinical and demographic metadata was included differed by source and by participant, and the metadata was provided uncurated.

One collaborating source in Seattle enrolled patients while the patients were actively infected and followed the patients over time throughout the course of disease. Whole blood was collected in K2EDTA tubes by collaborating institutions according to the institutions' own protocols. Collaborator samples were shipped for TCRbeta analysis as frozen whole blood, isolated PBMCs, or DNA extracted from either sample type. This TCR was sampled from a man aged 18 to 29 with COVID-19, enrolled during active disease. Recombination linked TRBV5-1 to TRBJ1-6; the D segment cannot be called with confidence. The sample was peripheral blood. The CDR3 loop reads CASSFRTDNSPLHF. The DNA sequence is TGCGCCAGCAGCTTTCGGACTGATAATTCACCCCTCCACTTT.